This T cell receptor (beta chain) was observed in a study of cytomegalovirus exposure and HLA in healthy donors. Study-level findings and limits: One cluster of highly shared sequence variants probably arose as a sequencing artifact. The study put around 180 TCR beta chains on its list as cytomegalovirus-associated. Data from an earlier analysis indicated that most TCR beta V segments were productive either about 87% or about 30% of the time. HLA-A and HLA-B allele assignments for most subjects were reportedly predicted accurately using TCR beta sequences.

Vbeta (60) and Jbeta (13) primers were used in the PCR. TCRdb's table, derived via immunoSEQ multiplex PCR, lists solely in-frame clones and lacks some. This sample carries 100,000 to 150,000 clones, with more than 1% going to the ten biggest clones. Remarks on this clone: The antigen remains unidentified.

V was cut by 0 bases and J by 0 bases, with 7 bases left in between. Germline CDR1 is SGHRS and CDR2 is YFSETQ. The CDR3 spans 14 residues. Specimen: PBMCs. This chain joins TRBV5-1 and TRBJ2-7; TRBD2 might be the D (5 bases). This sequence was found in a man between 18 and 29 years old in good health and CMV-seronegative. This chain's CDR3 is CASSLGLSSYEQYF. For the CDR3, the DNA is TGCGCCAGCAGCTTGGGACTATCCTCCTACGAGCAGTACTTC.